This TCR beta chain was sequenced during a study of T cell responses to AZD1222 COVID-19 vaccine. Study-level results: Recipients of two AZD1222 doses showed rising Spike-specific TCR breadth and depth. The sample set comprised mostly white British donors with more females, and clonal diversity was possibly underestimated. The number of AZD1222 recipients seropositive at baseline was only 6 or 7.

Germline CDR1 is SGHTA and CDR2 is FQGNSA. Trimming stripped 5 bases from V and 0 bases from J, with 17 bases between. The CDR3 is made up of 17 amino acids. Repertoires were generated with immunoSEQ multiplex PCR, while TCRdb's copy carries only in-frame clones and drops some. The sample consists of roughly 97,000 clones, approximately 89% of them appearing once. With respect to this clone: The antigen is unknown.

The sequenced sample was peripheral blood, obtained 28 days after the second dose of the MenACWY control vaccine. The V call is TRBV7-2, the J call TRBJ1-3; no definite D call. The clonotype comes from an adult who received the MenACWY meningococcal vaccine as a control. For the CDR3, the DNA is TGTGCCAGCAGCCCTCTGCCGGGCCCCTACTCTGGAAACACCATATATTTT. Amino acid sequence: CASSPLPGPYSGNTIYF.